The sample holds many counts of the clone carrying this TCR beta chain. Antigen: not known. Construction of TCR beta libraries relied on iRepertoire HTBI primers and on Arm-PCR targeting CDR3 regions. TCRdb called the multiplex PCR reads again in MiXCR, with one record for every CDR3 protein. The repertoire includes around 420,000 distinct CDR3 sequences, 15% to 17% of them detected once, and 20% to 25% sits in the top ten. The data are from a study of regulatory T cells in long-lasting Graves disease. Study in general: Under 3 months of antithyroid drugs had been taken by newly diagnosed Graves' patients.

Time point in this sample: newly diagnosed GD, antithyroid drugs for less than 3 months. The TCR library was made from RNA that had been extracted from PBMCs in TRIzol. The EDTA tubes were filled with around 8.1 milliliters of drawn peripheral blood. Germline CDR1 reads SGHRS; CDR2 reads YFSETQ. This CDR3 is 17 amino acids long. Trimming at V came to 4 bases and at J to 0 bases, leaving 2 bases not matched to a gene. Study-wide points: Peripheral blood was the sole material, not thyroid tissue.

The chain joins TRBV5-1 to TRBJ2-2; TRBD2 matches at 14 bases. The sequence was obtained from a female donor with Graves disease. The sample consisted of peripheral blood mononuclear cells (PBMCs), taken at new diagnosis, from a patient treated with antithyroid drugs. The chain's CDR3 is CASSKGLAGANTGELFF. The CDR3, as DNA: TGCGCCAGCAGCAAGGGACTAGCGGGAGCGAACACCGGGGAGCTGTTTTTT.